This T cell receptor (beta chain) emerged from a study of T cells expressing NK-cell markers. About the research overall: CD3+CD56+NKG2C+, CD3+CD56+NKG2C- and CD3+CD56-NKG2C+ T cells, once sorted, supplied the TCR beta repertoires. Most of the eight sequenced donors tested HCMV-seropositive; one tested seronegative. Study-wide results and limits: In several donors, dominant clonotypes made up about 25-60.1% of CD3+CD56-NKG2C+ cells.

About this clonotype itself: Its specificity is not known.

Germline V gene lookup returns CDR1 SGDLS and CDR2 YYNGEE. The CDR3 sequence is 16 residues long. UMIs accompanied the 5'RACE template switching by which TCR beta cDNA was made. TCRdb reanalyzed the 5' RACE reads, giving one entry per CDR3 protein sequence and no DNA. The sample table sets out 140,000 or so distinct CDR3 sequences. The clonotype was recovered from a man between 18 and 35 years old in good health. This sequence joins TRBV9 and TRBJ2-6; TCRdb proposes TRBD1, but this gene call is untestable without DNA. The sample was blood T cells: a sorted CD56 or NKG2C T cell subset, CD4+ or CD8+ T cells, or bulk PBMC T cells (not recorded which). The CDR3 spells CASSPQGAVGANVLTF.